A selection of T cell receptor beta chains follows, all from one sample in a study of a mutant IDH1 vaccine in newly diagnosed glioma. Their recognized antigens are unknown. This table comes from immunoSEQ multiplex PCR, and its TCRdb copy is limited to in-frame clones, with some not included. The sample holds approximately 60,000 clones, roughly 71% seen once. The sample in question was PBMCs, obtained from a glioma patient whose treatment included an IDH1 peptide vaccine. These receptors all stem from a man aged 50 to 59 with glioma. Both conserved end residues are part of each CDR3. D genes are given only for firm matches. Clone size is not always given. Where it is, it says once, few, many or a class for expanded clones.

D	size	V	J	CDR3	DNA
TRBD1	NA	TRBV15	TRBJ1-1	CATSKGLTGGTEAFF	TGTGCCACCAGCAAGGGCCTCACAGGGGGCACTGAAGCTTTCTTT
TRBD1	NA	TRBV29-1	TRBJ2-7	CSVAVTGGYEQYF	TGCAGCGTTGCCGTGACAGGGGGGTACGAGCAGTACTTC
NA	few	TRBV29-1	TRBJ1-1	CSVGSTEAFF	TGCAGCGTTGGCTCCACTGAAGCTTTCTTT
NA	NA	TRBV13	TRBJ2-5	CASSFGGGAETQYF	TGTGCCAGCAGCTTTGGGGGAGGTGCAGAGACCCAGTACTTC
NA	few	TRBV10-3	TRBJ1-1	CAISESRNWEAFF	TGTGCCATCAGTGAGTCGAGGAACTGGGAAGCTTTCTTT
NA	NA	TRBV7-9	TRBJ2-7	CASSSYAGIEQYF	TGTGCCAGCAGCTCCTATGCGGGGATCGAGCAGTACTTC
NA	NA	TRBV5-4	TRBJ1-2	CASTPPGPIQGYTF	TGTGCCAGCACCCCCCCCGGCCCCATTCAAGGCTACACCTTC
NA	NA	TRBV19	TRBJ2-4	CASSNRVAKNIQYF	TGTGCCAGTAGTAACAGGGTGGCCAAAAACATTCAGTACTTC
NA	NA	TRBV5-4	TRBJ1-3	CATMDLSGNTIYF	TGTGCCACTATGGACCTCTCTGGAAACACCATATATTTT
NA	NA	TRBV2	TRBJ1-2	CAIPSARGYGYTF	TGTGCCATCCCGAGTGCCCGGGGATATGGCTACACCTTC
TRBD1	NA	TRBV19	TRBJ1-5	CASSPLGQGHQPQHF	TGTGCCAGTAGTCCCCTCGGACAGGGCCATCAGCCCCAGCATTTT
TRBD1	NA	TRBV5-1	TRBJ2-7	CASSPSWDRFYEQYF	TGCGCCAGCAGCCCTAGTTGGGACAGATTCTACGAGCAGTACTTC
TRBD2	NA	TRBV7-7	TRBJ2-3	CASSSAGVGDTQYF	TGTGCTAGCAGCTCAGCGGGGGTAGGTGATACGCAGTATTTT
NA	NA	TRBV27	TRBJ2-7	CASSLFASSYEQYF	TGTGCCAGCAGTTTATTTGCCAGCTCCTACGAGCAGTACTTC
NA	NA	TRBV6-6	TRBJ1-3	CASRKGNTIYF	TGTGCCAGCAGGAAGGGAAACACCATATATTTT
NA	few	TRBV7-3	TRBJ1-1	CASSPSGHNTEAFF	TGTGCCAGCAGCCCTTCCGGACACAACACTGAAGCTTTCTTT
NA	NA	TRBV10-1	TRBJ1-1	CASSESGRGRTYTEAFF	TGCGCCAGCAGTGAGTCGGGCAGGGGTCGAACGTACACTGAAGCTTTCTTT
NA	NA	TRBV2	TRBJ2-2	CASSPFQGNTGELFF	TGTGCCAGCAGCCCGTTCCAGGGGAACACCGGGGAGCTGTTTTTT
NA	NA	TRBV6-1	TRBJ1-5	CASSEVSAQHF	TGTGCCAGCAGTGAAGTGTCAGCCCAGCATTTT
TRBD1	NA	TRBV30	TRBJ1-5	CAWSRGQASQPQHF	TGTGCCTGGAGTAGGGGACAGGCTAGTCAGCCCCAGCATTTT
TRBD1	few	TRBV6-6	TRBJ2-7	CASTPAQTGASYEQYF	TGTGCCAGCACCCCCGCCCAGACAGGGGCTTCCTACGAGCAGTACTTC
NA	NA	TRBV18	TRBJ2-2	CASSPTRDSSGELFF	TGTGCCAGCTCACCAACCAGGGATTCGTCCGGGGAGCTGTTTTTT
NA	NA	TRBV29-1	TRBJ1-3	CSVKEGNTIYF	TGCAGCGTTAAAGAGGGAAACACCATATATTTT
NA	NA	TRBV15	TRBJ1-4	CATSTLGGRGRREKLFF	TGTGCCACCAGCACCCTAGGTGGCAGGGGCCGCAGAGAAAAACTGTTTTTT
NA	NA	TRBV19	TRBJ2-3	CASSIAREDMPYF	TGTGCCAGTAGTATAGCTCGTGAGGATATGCCGTATTTT
TRBD1	NA	TRBV4-1	TRBJ2-3	CASSPQKRQGAGDTQYF	TGCGCCAGCAGCCCTCAGAAGAGGCAGGGGGCAGGAGATACGCAGTATTTT
NA	few	TRBV14	TRBJ2-7	CASSPAEGPYEQYF	TGTGCCAGCAGCCCAGCGGAAGGCCCCTACGAGCAGTACTTC
NA	NA	TRBV7-2	TRBJ2-7	CASRTGPSSYEQYF	TGTGCCAGCAGAACGGGCCCCAGCTCCTACGAGCAGTACTTC
TRBD2	once	TRBV19	TRBJ2-5	CASSGSGGVETQYF	TGTGCCAGTAGTGGCTCCGGGGGGGTTGAGACCCAGTACTTC
NA	NA	TRBV7-8	TRBJ1-5	CASSPRGGAGNQPQHF	TGTGCCAGCAGCCCACGGGGGGGCGCTGGCAATCAGCCCCAGCATTTT